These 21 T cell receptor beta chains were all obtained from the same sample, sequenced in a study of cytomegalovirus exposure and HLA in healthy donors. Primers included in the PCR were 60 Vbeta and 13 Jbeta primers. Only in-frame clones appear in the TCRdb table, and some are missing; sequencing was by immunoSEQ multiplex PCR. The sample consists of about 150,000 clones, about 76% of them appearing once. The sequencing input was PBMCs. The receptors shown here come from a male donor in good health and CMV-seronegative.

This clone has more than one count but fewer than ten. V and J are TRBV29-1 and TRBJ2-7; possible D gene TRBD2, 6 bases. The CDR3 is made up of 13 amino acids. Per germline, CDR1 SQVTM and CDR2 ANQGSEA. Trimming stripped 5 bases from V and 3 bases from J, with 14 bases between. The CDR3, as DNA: TGCAGCGTTAAGGGACTGTCCAACTACGAGCAGTACTTC. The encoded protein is CSVKGLSNYEQYF.

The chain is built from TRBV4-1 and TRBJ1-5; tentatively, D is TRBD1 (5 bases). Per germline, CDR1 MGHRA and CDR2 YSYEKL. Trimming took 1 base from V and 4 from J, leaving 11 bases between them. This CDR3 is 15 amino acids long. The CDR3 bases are TGCGCCAGCAGCCAAGCGGTCCCAGGGAATCAGCCCCAGCATTTT. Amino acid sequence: CASSQAVPGNQPQHF.

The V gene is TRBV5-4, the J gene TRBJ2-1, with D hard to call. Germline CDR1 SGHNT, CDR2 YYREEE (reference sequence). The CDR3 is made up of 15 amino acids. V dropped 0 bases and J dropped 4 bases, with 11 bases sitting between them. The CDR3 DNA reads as TGTGCCAGCAGCTTGGCCTTGTACAGTTACAATGAGCAGTTCTTC. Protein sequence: CASSLALYSYNEQFF.

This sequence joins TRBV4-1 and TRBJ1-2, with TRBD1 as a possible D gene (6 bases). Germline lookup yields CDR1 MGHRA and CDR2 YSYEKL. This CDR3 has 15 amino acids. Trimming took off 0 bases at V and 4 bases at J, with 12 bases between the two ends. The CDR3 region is CASSQEDRQFYGYTF. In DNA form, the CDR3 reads TGCGCCAGCAGCCAAGAGGACAGACAGTTCTATGGCTACACCTTC.

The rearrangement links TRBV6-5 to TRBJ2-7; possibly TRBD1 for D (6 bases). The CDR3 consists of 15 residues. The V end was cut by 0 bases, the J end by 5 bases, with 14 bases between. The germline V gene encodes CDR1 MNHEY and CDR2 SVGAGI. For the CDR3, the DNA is TGTGCCAGCAGTTACTCCCAGGGGAGAAGGAACGAGCAGTACTTC. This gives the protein CASSYSQGRRNEQYF.

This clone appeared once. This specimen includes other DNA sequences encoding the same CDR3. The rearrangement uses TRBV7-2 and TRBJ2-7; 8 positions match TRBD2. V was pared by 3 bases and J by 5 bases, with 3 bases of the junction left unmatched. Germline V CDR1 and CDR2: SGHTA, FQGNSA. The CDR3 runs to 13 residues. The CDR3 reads CASSLGLENEQYF. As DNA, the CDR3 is TGTGCCAGCAGCTTGGGACTAGAAAACGAGCAGTACTTC.

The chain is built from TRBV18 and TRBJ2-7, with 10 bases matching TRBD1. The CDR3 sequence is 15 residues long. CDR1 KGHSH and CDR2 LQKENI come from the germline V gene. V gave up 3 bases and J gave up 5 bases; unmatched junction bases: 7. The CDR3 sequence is CASSPRQGAGDEQYF. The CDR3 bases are TGTGCCAGCTCACCCAGACAGGGGGCGGGTGACGAGCAGTACTTC. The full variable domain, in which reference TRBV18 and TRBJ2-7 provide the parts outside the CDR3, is NAGVMQNPRHLVRRRGQEARLRCSPMKGHSHVYWYRQLPEEGLKFMVYLQKENIIDESGMPKERFSAEFPKEGPSILRIQQVVRGDSAAYFCASSPRQGAGDEQYFGPGTRLTVT.

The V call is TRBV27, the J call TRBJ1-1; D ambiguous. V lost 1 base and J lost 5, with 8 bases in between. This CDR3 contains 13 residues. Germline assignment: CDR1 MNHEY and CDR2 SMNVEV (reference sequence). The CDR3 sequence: CASSLFGRTEAFF. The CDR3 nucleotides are TGTGCCAGCAGTTTATTTGGGAGAACTGAAGCTTTCTTT.

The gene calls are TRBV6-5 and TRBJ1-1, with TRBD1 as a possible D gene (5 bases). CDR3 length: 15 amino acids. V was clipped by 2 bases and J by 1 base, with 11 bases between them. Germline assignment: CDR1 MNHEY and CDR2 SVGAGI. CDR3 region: CASSYGQSTNTEAFF. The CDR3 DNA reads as TGTGCCAGCAGTTACGGACAATCTACGAACACTGAAGCTTTCTTT.

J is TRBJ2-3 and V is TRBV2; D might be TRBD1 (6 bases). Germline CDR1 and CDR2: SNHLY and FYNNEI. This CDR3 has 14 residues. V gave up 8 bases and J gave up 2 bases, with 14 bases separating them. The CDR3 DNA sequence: TGTGCCAGCTGCCCTGTGGGGGCCACAGATACGCAGTATTTT. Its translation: CASCPVGATDTQYF.

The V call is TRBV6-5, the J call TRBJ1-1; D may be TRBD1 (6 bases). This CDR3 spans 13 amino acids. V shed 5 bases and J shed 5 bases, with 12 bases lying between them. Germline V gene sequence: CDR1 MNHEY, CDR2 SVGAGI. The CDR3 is CASSNRVGTEAFF. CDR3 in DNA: TGTGCCAGCAGTAACAGGGTTGGGACTGAAGCTTTCTTT.

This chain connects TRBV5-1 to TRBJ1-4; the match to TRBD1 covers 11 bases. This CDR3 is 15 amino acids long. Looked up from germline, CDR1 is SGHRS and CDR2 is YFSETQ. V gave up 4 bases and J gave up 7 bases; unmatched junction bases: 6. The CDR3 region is CASSGGTGGFEKLFF. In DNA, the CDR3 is TGCGCCAGCAGCGGAGGGACAGGGGGGTTTGAAAAACTGTTTTTT.

The CDR3 bases are TGTGCCTCGACGGAGACGAACACCGGGGAGCTGTTTTTT. This translates into CASTETNTGELFF. J is TRBJ2-2 and V is TRBV6-1; unclear D gene. The CDR3 runs to 13 residues. Between the trimmed V and J ends, which lost 11 bases and 0 bases, there was a span of 10 bases. CDR1 is MNHNS and CDR2 is SASEGT in the germline V gene.

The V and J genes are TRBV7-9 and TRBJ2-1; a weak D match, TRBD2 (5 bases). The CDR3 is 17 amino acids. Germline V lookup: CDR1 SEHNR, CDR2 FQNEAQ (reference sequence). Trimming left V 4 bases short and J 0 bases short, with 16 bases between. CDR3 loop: CASSSSRGSYSYNEQFF. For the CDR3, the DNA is TGTGCCAGCAGCTCGTCGCGAGGGAGCTACTCCTACAATGAGCAGTTCTTC.

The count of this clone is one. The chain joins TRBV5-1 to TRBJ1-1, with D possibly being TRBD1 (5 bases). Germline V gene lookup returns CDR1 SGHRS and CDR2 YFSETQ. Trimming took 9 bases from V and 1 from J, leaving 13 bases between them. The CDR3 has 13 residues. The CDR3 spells CATRITGNTEAFF. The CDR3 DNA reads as TGCGCCACCCGAATTACAGGGAACACTGAAGCTTTCTTT.

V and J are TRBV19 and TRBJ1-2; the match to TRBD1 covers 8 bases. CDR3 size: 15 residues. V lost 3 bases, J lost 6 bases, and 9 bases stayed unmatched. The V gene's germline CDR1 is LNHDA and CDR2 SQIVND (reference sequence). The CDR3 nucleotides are TGTGCCAGTAGTATTATTTGGGCAGGGGGCGATGGCTACACCTTC. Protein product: CASSIIWAGGDGYTF.

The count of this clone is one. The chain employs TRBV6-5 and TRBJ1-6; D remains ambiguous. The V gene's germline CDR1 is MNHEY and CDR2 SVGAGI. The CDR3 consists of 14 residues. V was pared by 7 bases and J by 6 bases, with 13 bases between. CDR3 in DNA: TGTGCCAGCAACAGTGCAAGTGGTAATTCACCCCTCCACTTT. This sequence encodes CASNSASGNSPLHF.

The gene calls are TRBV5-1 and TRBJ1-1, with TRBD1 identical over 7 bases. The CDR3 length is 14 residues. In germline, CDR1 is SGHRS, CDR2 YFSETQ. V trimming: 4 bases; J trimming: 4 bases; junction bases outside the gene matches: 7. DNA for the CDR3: TGCGCCAGCAGCACACGACAGGGTCCCACTGAAGCTTTCTTT. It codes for CASSTRQGPTEAFF.

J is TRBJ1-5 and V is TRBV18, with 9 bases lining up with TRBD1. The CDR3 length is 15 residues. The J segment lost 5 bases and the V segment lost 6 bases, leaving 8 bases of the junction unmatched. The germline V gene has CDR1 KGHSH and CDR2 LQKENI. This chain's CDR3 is CASSPGTGNDQPQHF. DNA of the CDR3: TGTGCCAGCTCGCCCGGGACAGGGAATGATCAGCCCCAGCATTTT.

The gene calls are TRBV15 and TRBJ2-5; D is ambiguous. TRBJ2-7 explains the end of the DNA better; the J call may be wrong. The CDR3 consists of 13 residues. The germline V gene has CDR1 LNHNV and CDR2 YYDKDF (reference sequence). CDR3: CATSSPLSYEQYF. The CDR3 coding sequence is TGTGCCACCAGCTCACCCCTCTCCTACGAGCAGTACTTC.

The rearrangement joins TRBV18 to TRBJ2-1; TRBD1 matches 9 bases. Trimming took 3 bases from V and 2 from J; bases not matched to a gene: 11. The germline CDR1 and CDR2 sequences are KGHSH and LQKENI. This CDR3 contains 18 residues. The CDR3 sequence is CASSPGQGGLSTYNEQFF. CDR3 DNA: TGTGCCAGCTCACCGGGACAGGGAGGACTCTCAACCTACAATGAGCAGTTCTTC.